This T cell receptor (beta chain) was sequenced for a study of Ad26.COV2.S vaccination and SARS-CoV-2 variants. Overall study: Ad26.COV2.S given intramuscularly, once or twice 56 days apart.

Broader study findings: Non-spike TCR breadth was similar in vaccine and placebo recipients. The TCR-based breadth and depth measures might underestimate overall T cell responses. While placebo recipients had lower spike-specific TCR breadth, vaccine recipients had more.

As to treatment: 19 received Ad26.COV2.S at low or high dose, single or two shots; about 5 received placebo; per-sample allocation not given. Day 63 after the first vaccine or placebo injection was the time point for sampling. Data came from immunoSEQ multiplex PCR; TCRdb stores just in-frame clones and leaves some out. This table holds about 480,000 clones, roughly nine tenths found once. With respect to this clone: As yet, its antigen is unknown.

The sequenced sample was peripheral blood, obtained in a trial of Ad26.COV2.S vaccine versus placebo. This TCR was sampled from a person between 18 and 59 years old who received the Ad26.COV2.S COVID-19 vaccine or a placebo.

CDR3 region: CSASPGAGSNTEAFF. The CDR3 coding sequence is TGCAGTGCTAGTCCCGGGGCAGGGTCGAACACTGAAGCTTTCTTT. The genes are TRBV20-1 and TRBJ1-1, with a possible D match to TRBD1 (5 bases). The CDR3 is made up of 15 amino acids. Germline V gene sequence: CDR1 DFQATT, CDR2 SNEGSKA (reference sequence). With 3 bases removed from V and 1 base from J, the gap between germline ends came to 15 bases.